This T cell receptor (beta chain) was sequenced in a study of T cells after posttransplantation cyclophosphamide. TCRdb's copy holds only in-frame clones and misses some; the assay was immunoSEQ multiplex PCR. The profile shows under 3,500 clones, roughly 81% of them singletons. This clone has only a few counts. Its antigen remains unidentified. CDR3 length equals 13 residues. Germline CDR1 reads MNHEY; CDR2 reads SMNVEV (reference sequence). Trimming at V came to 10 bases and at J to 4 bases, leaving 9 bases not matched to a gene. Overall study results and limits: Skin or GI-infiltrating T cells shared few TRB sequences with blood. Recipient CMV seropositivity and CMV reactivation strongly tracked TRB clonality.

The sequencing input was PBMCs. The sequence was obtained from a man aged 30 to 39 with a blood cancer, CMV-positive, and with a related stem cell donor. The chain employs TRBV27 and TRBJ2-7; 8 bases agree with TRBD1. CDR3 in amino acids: CATQGQGRYEQYF. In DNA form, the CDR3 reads TGTGCCACCCAAGGACAGGGTCGATACGAGCAGTACTTC.